These 21 T cell receptor beta chains originate from one sample sequenced in a study of CD8 T cells in ankylosing spondylitis. MiXCR, run by TCRdb on the 5' RACE reads, gives a single entry per CDR3 protein. Here the sample spans more than 150,000 distinct CDR3 sequences, 13% being singletons. The sample comprised blood, either unsorted or a sorted T cell fraction (not recorded which). Receptor source: a female donor with ankylosing spondylitis or in good health (not recorded which).

The J gene is TRBJ2-7, the V gene TRBV20-1; TRBD1 might be the D (6 bases). Trimming took off 0 bases at V and 3 bases at J, with 15 bases between the two ends. There are 15 residues in the CDR3. The germline gives CDR1 DFQATT, CDR2 SNEGSKA (reference sequence). As DNA, the CDR3 is TGCAGTGCTAGAGATCTTCAGGGGCCAGGCTACGAGCAGTACTTC. Its protein product is CSARDLQGPGYEQYF.

The table lists this clonotype with many counts. The chain recombines TRBV20-1 with TRBJ2-4; D not resolved. V was trimmed by 5 bases and J by 4 bases, leaving 3 bases between them. Germline loops: CDR1 DFQATT, CDR2 SNEGSKA (reference sequence). There are 10 residues in the CDR3. Written as DNA, the CDR3 is TGCAGTGCTCTTAAAAACATTCAGTACTTC. The encoded protein is CSALKNIQYF.

At least ten counts were recorded for this clonotype. This chain joins TRBV29-1 and TRBJ1-4; D is possibly TRBD1 (5 bases). CDR1 SQVTM and CDR2 ANQGSEA come from the germline V gene. V lost 4 bases to trimming and J lost 0 bases, with 15 bases between them. There are 16 residues in the CDR3. The CDR3 reads CSVVRGGGATNEKLFF. CDR3 coding DNA: TGCAGCGTTGTAAGGGGCGGGGGTGCAACTAATGAAAAACTGTTTTTT.

Concerning this clonotype: This may be a read error: a much more frequent sequence differs by one nucleotide. The chain couples TRBV6-1 to TRBJ1-5; TRBD1 aligns across 7 bases. CDR3 length equals 14 residues. Germline V CDR1 and CDR2: MNHNS, SASEGT. In DNA, the CDR3 is TGTGCCAGCAGACGACAGGGAGGAAATCGGCCCCAGCATTTT. It translates to CASRRQGGNRPQHF.

This clonotype was counted between two and nine times. The rearrangement links TRBV11-3 to TRBJ2-2, with 13 bases matching TRBD2. This CDR3 region has 17 residues. After removal of 6 bases from V and 8 bases from J, the junction contained 12 bases not matched to a gene. Germline CDR1 SGHNT, CDR2 YENEEA. The CDR3 nucleotides read TGTGCCAGCAGGTCCCCAGGACTAGCGGGAGTAGCGGGGGAGCTGTTTTTT. Protein sequence: CASRSPGLAGVAGELFF.

This clonotype was recorded many times. This CDR3 reads CASSPRGNYGYTF. CDR3 in DNA: TGTGCCAGCAGTCCAAGGGGTAACTATGGCTACACCTTC. V gene TRBV12-3 or TRBV12-4 combines with J gene TRBJ1-2, with D possibly being TRBD1 (5 bases). The CDR3 is 13 amino acids. V was trimmed by 5 bases and J by 1 base, leaving 8 bases between them.

This clonotype was counted many times. The CDR3 loop reads CASSLFVRPLYNEQFF. Here the CDR3 DNA reads TGTGCCAGCAGCTTGTTCGTCCGTCCCCTCTACAATGAGCAGTTCTTC. The chain employs TRBV11-2 and TRBJ2-1; D remains ambiguous. V was trimmed by 3 bases and J by 3 bases, leaving 15 bases between them. The CDR3 totals 16 residues. In germline, CDR1 is SGHAT, CDR2 FQNNGV. Looking up the rest from reference TRBV11-2 and TRBJ2-1 gives the full variable domain: EAGVAQSPRYKIIEKRQSVAFWCNPISGHATLYWYQQILGQGPKLLIQFQNNGVVDDSQLPKDRFSAERLKGVDSTLKIQPAKLEDSAVYLCASSLFVRPLYNEQFFGPGTRLTVL.

The chain recombines TRBV5-1 with TRBJ2-3; D uncertain. The CDR3 has 13 amino acids. Germline V gene sequence: CDR1 SGHRS, CDR2 YFSETQ. V lost 4 bases and J 4 bases, leaving 10 bases between the germline ends. The CDR3 is CASSLFIADTQYF. In DNA, the CDR3 is TGCGCCAGCAGCCTATTCATCGCAGATACGCAGTATTTT.

This clonotype appeared many times. V usage is TRBV7-7 and J usage is TRBJ2-1; 10 bases agree with TRBD2. Trimming took 0 bases from V and 4 from J; bases not matched to a gene: 3. This CDR3 region has 16 residues. Germline CDR1 SSHAT, CDR2 FNYEAQ (reference sequence). The chain's CDR3 is CASSLATSGPYNEQFF. The CDR3 nucleotides read TGTGCCAGCAGCTTAGCGACTAGCGGGCCTTACAATGAGCAGTTCTTC.

This clonotype was counted ten times or more. V and J are TRBV6-5 and TRBJ1-6; 12 bases are a match to TRBD1. V was clipped by 0 bases and J by 8 bases; unmatched bases: 8. Germline-derived CDR1 and CDR2 are MNHEY and SVGAGI. The length of the CDR3 is 18 residues. CDR3 sequence reads: CASSYSMGGTGGDSPLHF. As DNA, the CDR3 is TGTGCCAGCAGTTACTCGATGGGGGGGACAGGGGGCGATTCACCCCTCCACTTT.

The chain is built from TRBV19 and TRBJ2-5; D gene ambiguous. Trimming pared 8 bases from V and 1 base from J, leaving 11 bases between. This CDR3 has 13 amino acids. Per germline, CDR1 LNHDA and CDR2 SQIVND (reference sequence). CDR3 nucleotides: TGTGCCAGTGCAAGCCCTTTCCAAGAGACCCAGTACTTC. This sequence encodes CASASPFQETQYF.

This clonotype was seen many times. The chain uses TRBV11-2 and TRBJ2-7; 8 positions match TRBD1. Germline CDR1 is SGHAT and CDR2 is FQNNGV. This CDR3 contains 14 residues. The V segment lost 5 bases and the J segment 1 base; nucleotides outside the gene matches: 4. This CDR3 is CASSLTGASYEQYF. The CDR3 DNA reads as TGTGCCAGCAGCCTGACAGGGGCTTCCTACGAGCAGTACTTC. Full variable domain (remainder filled in from reference TRBV11-2 and TRBJ2-7): EAGVAQSPRYKIIEKRQSVAFWCNPISGHATLYWYQQILGQGPKLLIQFQNNGVVDDSQLPKDRFSAERLKGVDSTLKIQPAKLEDSAVYLCASSLTGASYEQYFGPGTRLTVT.

Concerning this clonotype itself: This may be a read error, as it is one base from a much larger clone. The chain carries TRBV28 and TRBJ1-4; D call uncertain. This CDR3 is built from 12 residues. The germline V gene encodes CDR1 MDHEN and CDR2 SYDVKM. CDR3 residues: CASTLTGRVLFF. In DNA form, the CDR3 reads TGTGCCAGCACTTTAACTGGCCGGGTACTGTTTTTT.

In this sample, this clonotype turned up once. The chain is built from TRBV18 and TRBJ2-3; D is uncertain. This CDR3 region has 13 residues. Deletions cut 4 bases from V and 6 bases from J, with 11 bases between. CDR1 KGHSH and CDR2 LQKENI come from the germline V gene. The CDR3 DNA sequence: TGTGCCAGCTCACTAGACCCGGGTGATACGCAGTATTTT. Protein sequence: CASSLDPGDTQYF.

This clonotype was counted between two and nine times. V usage is TRBV4-3 and J usage is TRBJ2-7; D is uncertain. Trimming removed 4 bases from V and 3 bases from J, with 16 bases in between. Germline assignment: CDR1 LGHNA and CDR2 YSLEER. The CDR3 covers 15 residues. The CDR3 nucleotides read TGCGCCAGCAGCCTCGGGTGGGTCTCCTTCTACGAGCAGTACTTC. This codes for CASSLGWVSFYEQYF.

This clonotype came up a few times. A read error may account for a junction end that differs from germline. The chain has TRBV5-5 and TRBJ2-1; D remains unclear. Germline CDR1 and CDR2: SGHKS and YYEKEE (reference sequence). The CDR3 is 13 amino acids. The CDR3 DNA follows: TGTGTCAGCAGCTTGGTTACCCCAAATGAGCAGTTCTTC. Protein sequence: CVSSLVTPNEQFF.

This clonotype has a count of ten or more. The chain has TRBV4-2 and TRBJ2-3; TRBD1 is a possible D gene (6 bases). This CDR3 spans 18 amino acids. V lost 4 bases and J lost 0, with 20 bases in between. CDR1 LGHNA and CDR2 YNFKEQ come from the germline V gene. CDR3 sequence: CASSLQGASDTSTDTQYF. The CDR3 bases are TGTGCCAGCAGCCTACAGGGAGCCTCCGACACTAGCACAGATACGCAGTATTTT.

This clonotype was seen ten or more times. The gene calls are TRBV10-1 and TRBJ2-7, with 12 bases lining up with TRBD1. The CDR3 totals 16 residues. Germline CDR1 WNHNN, CDR2 SYGVQD (reference sequence). V lost 6 bases to trimming and J lost 4 bases; unmatched junction nucleotides: 10. CDR3 DNA sequence: TGCGCCAGCAGCCCGGGACAGGGGGCGAGGCCGTACGAGCAGTACTTC. This translates into CASSPGQGARPYEQYF.

CDR3 sequence reads: CASSSQGPTGELFF. The CDR3 coding sequence is TGTGCCAGCAGTTCTCAGGGACCCACCGGGGAGCTGTTTTTT. The chain has TRBV28 and TRBJ2-2; D is perhaps TRBD1 or TRBD2 (5 bases each). Looked up from germline, CDR1 is MDHEN and CDR2 is SYDVKM. The V and J ends lost 4 bases and 4 bases respectively, with 10 bases between them. This CDR3 region has 14 residues.

A word on this clonotype: A read error is possible here, since a much larger clone lies one base away. Likely a read error: the CDR3 ends without its conserved phenylalanine or tryptophan. This chain links TRBV3-1 with TRBJ1-2; D is unresolved. The V gene lost 3 bases and the J gene lost 7 bases, with 12 bases spanning the gap. The CDR3 totals 13 residues. Germline CDR1 and CDR2: LGHDT and YNNKEL (reference sequence). CDR3 coding DNA: TGTGCCAGCAGCCAGAATGGCGGGTCTGGCTACACCATC. The encoded protein is CASSQNGGSGYTI.

This clonotype was seen at least ten times. The gene calls are TRBV4-3 and TRBJ1-4; a weak D match, TRBD1 (6 bases). The CDR3 spans 16 residues. The germline V gene encodes CDR1 LGHNA and CDR2 YSLEER. V shed 0 bases and J shed 7 bases, with 15 bases lying between them. DNA for the CDR3: TGCGCCAGCAGCCAAGATCTTGGCAGGGGTTCTGAAAAACTGTTTTTT. Translated: CASSQDLGRGSEKLFF.